This entry is about one T cell receptor beta chain. This sample is drawn from a study of blood T cell repertoires in COVID-19. Study overall: Samples of COVID-19 (acute and convalescent) were obtained from the United States, Italy and Spain. PBMCs, B-cell-depleted T cells, or T cells were the source of the cDNA or gDNA that made up the material.

Original data processing: Reference gene primer amplification in the assay estimated nucleated cell counts. TCRdb's table, derived via immunoSEQ multiplex PCR, lists solely in-frame clones and lacks some. V and J calls and clone size follow that table, whereas D and trimming were derived from the DNA. This table has a few hundred thousand clones, 84% appearing once. Enrolled during active infection, Seattle patients were then followed longitudinally. The germline V gene has CDR1 SGHTA and CDR2 FQGNSA. Trimming at V came to 4 bases and at J to 8 bases, leaving 9 bases not matched to a gene. This CDR3 comprises 15 residues.

Sequencing input: peripheral blood. This receptor was identified in a person aged 65 to 79 with COVID-19, enrolled during active disease. This sequence joins TRBV7-2 and TRBJ2-1; TRBD2 aligns across 9 bases. The CDR3 DNA is TGTGCCAGCAGCTCCAGAGCGGGAGGTATCGATGAGCAGTTCTTC. Translated, it gives CASSSRAGGIDEQFF.